This T cell receptor (beta chain) was captured by sequencing in a study of identical twins. This clonotype was counted many times. As yet, its antigen is unknown. TCRdb ran MiXCR on the 5' RACE reads and lists one entry per CDR3 protein. Here the sample spans around 340,000 distinct CDR3 sequences, roughly 10% being singletons. Study outcomes and limitations: Models, which agreed with sharing between unrelated individuals, nonetheless underestimated the out-of-frame TCR alpha sharing seen in monozygotic twins. A cross-sectional statistical analysis, not follow-up of the same donors, supported the conclusions.

The clonotype comes from a woman aged 50 to 65 in good health. Sequences were obtained from naive T cells sorted from blood.

In nucleotides, the CDR3 is TGTGCCAGCAGTTTAGAGGGGACTAGGAGGCATGAGCAGTTCTTC. This gives the protein CASSLEGTRRHEQFF. The V call is TRBV12-3 or TRBV12-4, the J call TRBJ2-1; 8 bases are a match to TRBD2. Trimming cost V 1 base and J 8 bases; bases outside gene matches: 7. This CDR3 has 15 residues.